This passage covers 25 T cell receptor beta chains from one sample sequenced in a study of regulatory T cells in long-lasting Graves disease. CDR3 regions were amplified by Arm-PCR using iRepertoire HTBI primers to build TCR beta libraries. MiXCR, run by TCRdb on the multiplex PCR reads, gives a single entry per CDR3 protein. The sample has about 300,000 distinct CDR3 sequences, roughly a fifth seen once. The sample's time point: persistent/refractory GD, antithyroid drugs over 5 years with positive TRAb. PBMC RNA was the source of the TCR library. The input for sequencing was peripheral blood mononuclear cells (PBMCs), taken when the disease was refractory, from a patient treated with antithyroid drugs. These TCRs come from a female donor with Graves disease.

The sample holds many counts of this clonotype. V usage is TRBV20-1 and J usage is TRBJ2-5; 7 bases align to TRBD1. This CDR3 has 13 amino acids. Germline assignment: CDR1 DFQATT and CDR2 SNEGSKA (reference sequence). V shed 4 bases and J 0 bases; nucleotides not matched to a gene: 2. The CDR3 region has the DNA TGCAGTGCTACCAGGGGGTACCAAGAGACCCAGTACTTC. Its translation: CSATRGYQETQYF.

Only one count was recorded for this clonotype. The chain has TRBV11-2 and TRBJ2-7, with D possibly being TRBD2 (7 bases). Trimming removed 0 bases from V and 6 bases from J, with 12 bases in between. CDR1 and CDR2 from the germline V gene are SGHAT and FQNNGV. This CDR3 is 14 amino acids long. As DNA, the CDR3 is TGTGCCAGCAGCTTAGATCCGGGGGGCCTCGAGCAGTACTTC. It codes for CASSLDPGGLEQYF.

This clonotype was seen a handful of times. The CDR3 bases are TGTGCCAGCAGTGAAACCGGGGGCAGTGTTCGGTTCTTC. As protein: CASSETGGSVRFF. The chain recombines TRBV2 with TRBJ2-1; D may correspond to TRBD1 or TRBD2 (6 bases each). The CDR3 extends over 13 amino acids. Germline assignment: CDR1 SNHLY and CDR2 FYNNEI. Trimming pared 2 bases from V and 15 bases from J, leaving 17 bases between.

This clonotype turned up a few times. This rearrangement joins TRBV4-1 to TRBJ2-7; TRBD2 matches at 10 bases. Germline V lookup: CDR1 MGHRA, CDR2 YSYEKL. Germline trimming cut 3 bases from V and 2 bases from J; bases unmatched to any gene: 4. The CDR3 totals 15 residues. The CDR3 reads CASSHAGTSAYEQYF. The CDR3 DNA is TGCGCCAGCAGCCACGCCGGGACTAGCGCCTACGAGCAGTACTTC.

This rearrangement joins TRBV5-1 to TRBJ2-6, with TRBD1 matching over 7 bases. V shed 0 bases, J shed 4 bases, and the junction held 4 bases outside the gene matches. The CDR3 contains 16 residues. CDR1 and CDR2 (germline): SGHRS, YFSETQ. CDR3 region: CASSLGTGAGANVLTF. CDR3 coding DNA: TGCGCCAGCAGCTTGGGCACAGGGGCCGGGGCCAACGTCCTGACTTTC.

The rearrangement joins TRBV20-1 to TRBJ2-1, with 13 bases lining up with TRBD2. The CDR3 length is 14 residues. In germline, CDR1 is DFQATT, CDR2 SNEGSKA (reference sequence). The junction had 6 bases not matched to a gene; V was cut back by 8 bases and J by 5 bases. The CDR3 here is CSLLGTSGDNEQFF. Here the CDR3 DNA reads TGCAGTTTACTAGGGACTAGCGGGGACAATGAGCAGTTCTTC.

The sample holds a few counts of this clonotype. The chain combines TRBV30 with TRBJ2-2, with 7 positions matching TRBD2. This CDR3 is 13 amino acids long. V lost 5 bases, J lost 6 bases, and 6 bases stayed unmatched. The V gene's germline CDR1 is GTSNPN and CDR2 SVGIG (reference sequence). CDR3 amino acids: CAWFDSGSGELFF. CDR3 in DNA: TGTGCCTGGTTTGATAGCGGGTCCGGGGAGCTGTTTTTT.

This clonotype came up many times. This chain links TRBV6-5 with TRBJ1-2; TRBD1 aligns across 8 bases. CDR1 and CDR2 (germline): MNHEY, SVGAGI. The length of the CDR3 is 15 residues. V was pared by 4 bases and J by 4 bases, with 8 bases of the junction left unmatched. CDR3 bases: TGTGCCAGCAGTTCCCAGGGGGCGCGGATCTATGGCTACACCTTC. It encodes CASSSQGARIYGYTF.

The V and J genes are TRBV28 and TRBJ2-2, with 11 positions matching TRBD2. The CDR3 covers 17 residues. CDR1 and CDR2 from the germline V gene are MDHEN and SYDVKM. Trimming removed 3 bases from V and 7 bases from J; junction bases left unmatched: 10. The CDR3 loop reads CASSFPLAGGEFGELFF. The CDR3 DNA reads as TGTGCCAGCAGTTTCCCCTTAGCGGGAGGGGAATTCGGGGAGCTGTTTTTT.

The CDR3 protein is CASSPGTATGELFF. The CDR3 DNA is TGTGCCAGTAGTCCCGGGACTGCCACCGGGGAGCTGTTTTTT. The chain has TRBV19 and TRBJ2-2, with a tentative D call TRBD2 (6 bases). From germline, CDR1 is LNHDA and CDR2 SQIVND (reference sequence). The V end was cut by 5 bases, the J end by 4 bases, with 11 bases between. The CDR3 extends over 14 amino acids.

The chain employs TRBV28 and TRBJ2-7; 8 bases match TRBD2. The CDR3 covers 14 residues. The V and J ends lost 10 bases and 2 bases, in that order; junction bases with no gene match: 10. The germline V gene has CDR1 MDHEN and CDR2 SYDVKM. This CDR3 is CATNRGGGPYEQYF. CDR3 DNA sequence: TGTGCCACCAACCGGGGGGGGGGCCCCTACGAGCAGTACTTC.

The J gene is TRBJ2-7, the V gene TRBV28, with D perhaps matching TRBD1 or TRBD2 (7 bases each). The CDR3 covers 14 residues. V was trimmed by 3 bases and J by 8 bases, leaving 17 bases between them. Per germline, CDR1 MDHEN and CDR2 SYDVKM. The CDR3, as DNA: TGTGCCAGCAGTTTCAGGGGGGGTTATGAGAAGCAGTACTTC. Translation: CASSFRGGYEKQYF.

This clonotype was counted a single time. The rearrangement joins TRBV28 to TRBJ2-3, with D tentatively TRBD1 (5 bases). Germline values: CDR1 MDHEN, CDR2 SYDVKM. The CDR3 length is 16 residues. V lost 7 bases to trimming and J lost 0 bases, with 17 bases between them. The CDR3 loop reads CASTPWQGPSTDTQYF. The CDR3 region has the DNA TGTGCCAGCACCCCATGGCAGGGTCCGAGCACAGATACGCAGTATTTT. The complete variable domain, with remaining parts taken from reference TRBV28 and TRBJ2-3, reads DVKVTQSSRYLVKRTGEKVFLECVQDMDHENMFWYRQDPGLGLRLIYFSYDVKMKEKGDIPEGYSVSREKKERFSLILESASTNQTSMYLCASTPWQGPSTDTQYFGPGTRLTVL.

Regarding this clonotype: A read error may explain this, as a much larger clone is one base away. The DNA for the CDR3 is TGTGCCAGCCCCCAGGCTCGGACAGCGTATGGCTACACCTTC. It yields the protein CASPQARTAYGYTF. The chain recombines TRBV2 with TRBJ1-2, with D perhaps matching TRBD1 (6 bases). Trimming pared 8 bases from V and 5 bases from J, leaving 18 bases between. The CDR3 sequence is 14 residues long. Per germline, CDR1 SNHLY and CDR2 FYNNEI. Filled out from reference TRBV2 and TRBJ1-2, the complete variable domain reads EPEVTQTPSHQVTQMGQEVILRCVPISNHLYFYWYRQILGQKVEFLVSFYNNEISEKSEIFDDQFSVERPDGSNFTLKIRSTKLEDSAMYFCASPQARTAYGYTFGSGTRLTVV.

The chain carries TRBV20-1 and TRBJ1-3, with D maybe TRBD1 (6 bases). Germline loops: CDR1 DFQATT, CDR2 SNEGSKA (reference sequence). The CDR3 is made up of 14 amino acids. The V end was cut by 3 bases, the J end by 0 bases, with 9 bases between. CDR3 DNA sequence: TGCAGTGCTAGCCGGGACAACTCTGGAAACACCATATATTTT. It encodes CSASRDNSGNTIYF.

The chain has TRBV28 and TRBJ2-5, with 13 bases fitting TRBD2. V shed 6 bases, J shed 4 bases, and the junction held 8 bases outside the gene matches. Germline lookup yields CDR1 MDHEN and CDR2 SYDVKM. The CDR3 has 16 amino acids. DNA for the CDR3: TGTGCCAGCAGCCGTACTAGCGGGAGGGCCCCAGAGACCCAGTACTTC. Protein product: CASSRTSGRAPETQYF.

This clonotype came up a few times. The genes are TRBV7-3 and TRBJ2-3; 7 positions match TRBD1. The junction had 4 bases not matched to a gene; V was cut back by 5 bases and J by 2 bases. CDR3 length equals 14 residues. Germline CDR1 reads SGHTA; CDR2 reads FQGTGA. DNA for the CDR3: TGTGCCAGCAGCAAAGGACAGGACACAGATACGCAGTATTTT. Protein: CASSKGQDTDTQYF.

This clonotype was detected only a few times. The chain employs TRBV30 and TRBJ2-5; the D gene is possibly TRBD2 (6 bases). CDR1 GTSNPN and CDR2 SVGIG come from the germline V gene (reference sequence). V was trimmed by 4 bases and J by 5 bases, leaving 20 bases between them. The CDR3 spans 15 residues. CDR3 bases: TGTGCCTGGACCAAAACACGGGGAGGTGGGGAGACCCAGTACTTC. Its protein is CAWTKTRGGGETQYF.

The chain uses TRBV6-1 and TRBJ2-5; 8 nucleotides line up with TRBD2. The ends lost 8 bases at V and 3 bases at J; junction bases unmatched: 5. Germline loops: CDR1 MNHNS, CDR2 SASEGT. The CDR3 spans 13 residues. The CDR3 nucleotides are TGTGCCAGCTTACCGGGACTAGAAGAGACCCAGTACTTC. Translating gives CASLPGLEETQYF.

This clonotype showed up many times. V and J are TRBV20-1 and TRBJ2-5, with D perhaps matching TRBD1 or TRBD2 (5 bases each). Trimming pared 0 bases from V and 5 bases from J, leaving 22 bases between. The CDR3 has 17 amino acids. Germline values: CDR1 DFQATT, CDR2 SNEGSKA (reference sequence). The CDR3 region has the DNA TGCAGTGCTAGAGATCTCATGAGACAGCGGCTACGCGAGACCCAGTACTTC. It translates to CSARDLMRQRLRETQYF.

This clonotype was counted ten times or more. The J gene is TRBJ1-2, the V gene TRBV20-1, with a possible D match to TRBD1 (6 bases). Deletions cut 1 base from V and 6 bases from J, with 12 bases between. This CDR3 region has 13 residues. Germline V CDR1 and CDR2: DFQATT, SNEGSKA (reference sequence). CDR3 loop: CSARAEGVNGYTF. As DNA, the CDR3 is TGCAGTGCTAGAGCGGAGGGGGTCAATGGCTACACCTTC.

This clonotype was seen ten or more times. The CDR3, as DNA: TGTGCCAGCTCACCCACAGCGAACACTGAAGCTTTCTTT. Translating gives CASSPTANTEAFF. The chain uses TRBV18 and TRBJ1-1; D remains ambiguous. Germline values: CDR1 KGHSH, CDR2 LQKENI. The ends were cut back, 3 bases at V and 1 base at J, with 6 bases in the middle. This CDR3 contains 13 residues.

This clonotype was seen ten or more times. The J gene is TRBJ2-7, the V gene TRBV28; 12 bases are a match to TRBD1. Looked up from germline, CDR1 is MDHEN and CDR2 is SYDVKM. The CDR3 extends over 16 amino acids. J lost 4 bases, V lost 4 bases, and 8 bases had no gene match. CDR3 bases: TGTGCCAGCAGTTCCTCCGGGACAGGGGGCGAGTACGAGCAGTACTTC. It codes for CASSSSGTGGEYEQYF.

At least ten counts were recorded for this clonotype. The V call is TRBV12-3 or TRBV12-4, the J call TRBJ1-2; 11 nucleotides match TRBD1. The V segment lost 5 bases and the J segment 5 bases; nucleotides outside the gene matches: 7. The length of the CDR3 is 15 residues. DNA for the CDR3: TGTGCCAGCAGTGACCGGACAGGGGGCGAATATGGCTACACCTTC. This encodes CASSDRTGGEYGYTF.

The V call is TRBV7-8, the J call TRBJ2-7, with D possibly being TRBD2 (6 bases). V gave up 5 bases and J gave up 3 bases, with 8 bases separating them. Germline V CDR1 and CDR2: SGHVS, FQNEAQ. The CDR3 length is 12 residues. In DNA, the CDR3 is TGTGCCAGCAGCCCTAGCGACTACGAGCAGTACTTC. Translation: CASSPSDYEQYF.